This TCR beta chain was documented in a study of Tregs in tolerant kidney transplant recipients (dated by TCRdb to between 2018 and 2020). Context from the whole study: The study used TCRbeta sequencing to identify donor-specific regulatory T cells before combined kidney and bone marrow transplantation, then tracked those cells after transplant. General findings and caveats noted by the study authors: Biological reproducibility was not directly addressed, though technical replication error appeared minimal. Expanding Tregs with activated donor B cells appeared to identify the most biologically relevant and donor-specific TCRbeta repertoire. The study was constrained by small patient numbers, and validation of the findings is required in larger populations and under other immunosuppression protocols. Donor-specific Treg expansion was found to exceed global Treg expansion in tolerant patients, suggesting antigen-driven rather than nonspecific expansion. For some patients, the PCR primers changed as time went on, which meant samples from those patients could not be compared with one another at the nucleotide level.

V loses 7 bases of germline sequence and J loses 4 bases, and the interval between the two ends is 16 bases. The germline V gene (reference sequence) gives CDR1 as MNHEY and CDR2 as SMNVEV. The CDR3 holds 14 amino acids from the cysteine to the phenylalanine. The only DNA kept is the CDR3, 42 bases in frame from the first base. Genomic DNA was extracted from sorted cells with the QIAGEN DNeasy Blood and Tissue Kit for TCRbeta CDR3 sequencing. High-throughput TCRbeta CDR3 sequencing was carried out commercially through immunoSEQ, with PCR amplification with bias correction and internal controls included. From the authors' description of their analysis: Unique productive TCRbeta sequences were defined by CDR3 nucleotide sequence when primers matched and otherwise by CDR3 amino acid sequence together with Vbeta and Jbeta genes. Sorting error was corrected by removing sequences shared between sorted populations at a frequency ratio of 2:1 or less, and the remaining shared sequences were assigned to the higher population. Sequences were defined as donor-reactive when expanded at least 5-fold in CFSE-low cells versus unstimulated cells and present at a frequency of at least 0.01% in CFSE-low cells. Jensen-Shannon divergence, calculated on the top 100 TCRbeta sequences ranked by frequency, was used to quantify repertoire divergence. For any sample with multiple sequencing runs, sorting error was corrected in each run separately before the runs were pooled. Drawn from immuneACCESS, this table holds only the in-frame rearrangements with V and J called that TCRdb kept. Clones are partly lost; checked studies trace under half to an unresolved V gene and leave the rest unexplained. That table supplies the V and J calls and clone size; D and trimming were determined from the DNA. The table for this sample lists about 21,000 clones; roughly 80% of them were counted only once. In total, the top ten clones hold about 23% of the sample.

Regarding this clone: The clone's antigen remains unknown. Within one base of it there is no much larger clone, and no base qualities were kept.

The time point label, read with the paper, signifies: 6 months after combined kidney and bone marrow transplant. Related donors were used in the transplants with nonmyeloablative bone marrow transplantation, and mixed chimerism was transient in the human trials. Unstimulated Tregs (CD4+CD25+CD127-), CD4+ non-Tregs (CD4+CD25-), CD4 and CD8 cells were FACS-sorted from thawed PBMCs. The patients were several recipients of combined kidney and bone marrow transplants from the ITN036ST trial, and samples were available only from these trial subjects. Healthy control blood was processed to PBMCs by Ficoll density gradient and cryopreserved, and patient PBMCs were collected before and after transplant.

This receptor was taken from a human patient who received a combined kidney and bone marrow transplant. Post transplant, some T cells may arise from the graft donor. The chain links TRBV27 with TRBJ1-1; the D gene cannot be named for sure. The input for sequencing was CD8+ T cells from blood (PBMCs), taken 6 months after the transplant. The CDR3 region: CASTLTLGSTEAFF. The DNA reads TGTGCCAGCACCCTGACCCTGGGGAGCACTGAAGCTTTCTTT.